This entry is about one T cell receptor beta chain. Its antigen is unidentified. Germline V CDR1 and CDR2: SGHTA, FQGTGA. There are 14 residues in the CDR3. V lost 2 bases to trimming and J lost 1 base, with 9 bases between them. This entry belongs to a study of OX40 agonist ivuxolimab in advanced cancers. Study details: In this cohort, patients received ivuxolimab, an agonistic anti-OX40 (CD134) antibody. Partial responses were seen in three patients, one with hepatocellular carcinoma and two with cutaneous melanoma. General study findings and limits: Part of the nonresponder group also had normalized T-cell clonal expansion that was low.

Clones were read by immunoSEQ multiplex PCR, and TCRdb kept only the in-frame ones, dropping some. The sample lists 70,000 to 95,000 clones; about 88% were seen once. The clonotype comes from an adult with an advanced solid tumor such as melanoma, head and neck, liver or kidney cancer. V is TRBV7-3 and J is TRBJ2-7; tentative D call: TRBD1 (6 bases). Source: CD4+ or CD8+ T cells sorted from blood, taken in a trial of the OX40 agonist ivuxolimab. The CDR3 DNA follows: TGTGCCAGCAGCTTACAGGGGCCATCCTACGAGCAGTACTTC. Residues: CASSLQGPSYEQYF.